These 5 T cell receptor beta chains share one sample of origin, sequenced in a study of T-cell reconstitution after alpha-beta-depleted transplantation in children. Preparation of the TCRbeta library involved a method that used unique molecular identifiers. TCRdb analysed the PCR reads with MiXCR anew, one entry per CDR3 protein. The data show hundreds of thousands of distinct CDR3 sequences, with just under 8.5% seen just once and 6% to 7% held by the top ten. The sample here was PBMCs, mostly from graft donor cells, taken 180 days after TCRalphabeta/CD19-depleted stem cell transplant. These receptors originate from a male patient aged 5 to 17 who had a stem cell transplant for acute lymphoblastic leukemia, so the T cells may come from the graft donor.

This clonotype was seen at least ten times. The chain carries TRBV27 and TRBJ2-2; the match to TRBD2 covers 8 bases. Germline-derived CDR1 and CDR2 are MNHEY and SMNVEV (reference sequence). This CDR3 has 15 residues. Germline trimming cut 2 bases from V and 4 bases from J; bases unmatched to any gene: 3. CDR3 loop: CASSLTTSATGELFF. CDR3 DNA sequence: TGTGCCAGCAGTTTAACGACTAGCGCCACCGGGGAGCTGTTTTTT.

This clonotype has at least ten counts. The rearrangement joins TRBV14 to TRBJ2-7; D call uncertain. V was clipped by 3 bases and J by 3 bases, with 6 bases between them. Germline V gene lookup returns CDR1 SGHDN and CDR2 FVKESK. The CDR3 length is 12 residues. CDR3 sequence: CASSQSGYEQYF. The CDR3 bases are TGTGCCAGCAGCCAGTCGGGCTACGAGCAGTACTTC.

This clonotype was counted at least ten times. The chain uses TRBV10-3 and TRBJ2-7; possible D gene TRBD2, 5 bases. Germline lookup yields CDR1 ENHRY and CDR2 SYGVKD. The ends were cut back, 2 bases at V and 1 base at J, with 12 bases in the middle. This CDR3 region has 15 residues. CDR3 loop: CAISERRTYSYEQYF. CDR3 DNA: TGTGCCATCAGTGAGCGCAGGACTTATTCCTACGAGCAGTACTTC.

This clonotype was observed many times. The rearrangement uses TRBV29-1 and TRBJ1-1; D is unclear. Trimming pared 6 bases from V and 0 bases from J, leaving 20 bases between. The CDR3 is 16 amino acids. CDR1 is SQVTM, CDR2 ANQGSEA, per germline. In DNA, the CDR3 is TGCAGCGTAGAAAGAGGGCATCTAATCATGAACACTGAAGCTTTCTTT. Its translation is CSVERGHLIMNTEAFF.

This clonotype has ten or more counts. The genes are TRBV10-2 and TRBJ1-5; D gene unclear. Germline CDR1 WSHSY, CDR2 SAAADI. V lost 8 bases to trimming and J lost 12 bases, with 17 bases between them. This CDR3 spans 12 amino acids. The CDR3 sequence is CASAGQPRVQHF. CDR3 coding DNA: TGCGCCAGCGCCGGGCAGCCTCGGGTCCAGCATTTT.